These T cell receptor beta chains were read from a single sample in a study of blood T cell repertoires in COVID-19. Here immunoSEQ multiplex PCR was the method, and the copy in TCRdb shows in-frame clones only, minus some. The sample gives over 150,000 clones, roughly 82% of which show up once; 12% is in the top ten. Sequences were obtained from PBMCs or T cells enriched from blood (not recorded which). The source is a man in his forties who had recovered from COVID-19. Each CDR3 is given with its conserved first and last residue. The D gene is left open where the match is weak. Where a row states a size, it is once, few, many or the class of an expanded clone; other rows omit it.

v_call,d_call,cdr3_length,clone_size,j_call,cdr3_nt,cdr3_aa
TRBV9,TRBD2,13,NA,TRBJ2-5,TGTGCCAGCAGCGAGGGAGGGGAGGAGACCCAGTACTTC,CASSEGGEETQYF
TRBV29-1,NA,13,NA,TRBJ1-4,TGCAGCGCCGGCATGAGTACTAATGAAAAACTGTTTTTT,CSAGMSTNEKLFF
TRBV14,NA,16,once,TRBJ1-1,TGTGCCAGCAGCCAAGGGGCAGGCCTAACCAACACTGAAGCTTTCTTT,CASSQGAGLTNTEAFF
TRBV9,TRBD2,15,NA,TRBJ2-1,TGTGCCAGCAGCACTAGCGGGAATACCTACAATGAGCAGTTCTTC,CASSTSGNTYNEQFF
TRBV5-1,NA,15,NA,TRBJ1-5,TGCGCCAGCAGCTGGGTAACAGGGAGCAATCAGCCCCAGCATTTT,CASSWVTGSNQPQHF
TRBV4-2,NA,15,NA,TRBJ1-2,TGTGCCAGCAGCCAAGATGAGCGGTCCCCCAATGGCTACACCTTC,CASSQDERSPNGYTF
TRBV11-2,TRBD1,14,NA,TRBJ2-1,TGTGCCAGCAGACAGGGGATGGTCTACAATGAGCAGTTCTTC,CASRQGMVYNEQFF
TRBV7-9,NA,14,few,TRBJ2-3,TGTGCCAGCAGCTTAGGCAGGGCCACAGATACGCAGTATTTT,CASSLGRATDTQYF
TRBV19,NA,15,NA,TRBJ2-4,TGTGCCAGTAGTATAGGAGGGTTCCCCAAAAACATTCAGTACTTC,CASSIGGFPKNIQYF
TRBV3-1/TRBV3-2,TRBD1,13,few,TRBJ1-1,TGTGCCAGTGCACAGGGGTTGAACACTGAAGCTTTCTTT,CASAQGLNTEAFF
TRBV4-3,NA,15,NA,TRBJ1-2,TGCGCCAGCAGCCAAAGCGTCCGACAGGACTATGGCTACACCTTC,CASSQSVRQDYGYTF
TRBV10-1,TRBD1,13,NA,TRBJ1-4,TGCGCCAGTAGCCCGGGACAGGCCGAAAAACTGTTTTTT,CASSPGQAEKLFF
TRBV2,TRBD1,14,NA,TRBJ1-1,TGTGCCAGCAGTTTAACAGGGGGCGTCACTGAAGCTTTCTTT,CASSLTGGVTEAFF
TRBV5-1,NA,14,NA,TRBJ2-1,TGCGCCAGCAGCCCCCTCCGACTCGCGAATGAGCAGTTCTTC,CASSPLRLANEQFF
TRBV6-2/TRBV6-3,NA,14,few,TRBJ1-2,TGTGCCAGCAGACCTGACCGCGGTGTGAGTGGCTACACCTTC,CASRPDRGVSGYTF
TRBV11-2,TRBD1,15,NA,TRBJ2-7,TGTGCCAGCAGCTTAGCTGAGACAGGGGCCTACGAGCAGTACTTC,CASSLAETGAYEQYF
TRBV28,TRBD2,12,NA,TRBJ2-3,TGTGCCAGCAGGGGACTAGGCGATACGCAGTATTTT,CASRGLGDTQYF
TRBV18,NA,15,NA,TRBJ1-2,TGTGCCAGCTCACCAGGGGGCGCCTTAGTAGGGGGCTACACCTTC,CASSPGGALVGGYTF
TRBV19,TRBD1,14,NA,TRBJ2-7,TGTGCCAGTAGTATCGGACAGGGAACCTACGAGCAGTACTTC,CASSIGQGTYEQYF
TRBV18,NA,15,NA,TRBJ2-5,TGTGCCAGCTCACGAGGTTGGGGGGAACAAGAGACCCAGTACTTC,CASSRGWGEQETQYF
TRBV7-9,TRBD2,16,NA,TRBJ2-7,TGTGCCAGCAGCCCAACCCTTGGGGGAGGGGCCTACGAGCAGTACTTC,CASSPTLGGGAYEQYF
TRBV5-1,TRBD1,14,NA,TRBJ1-2,TGCGCCAGCAGCCTACAGGGGGAGAGCTATGGCTACACCTTC,CASSLQGESYGYTF
TRBV21-1,NA,14,NA,TRBJ1-1,TGTGCCAGCAGCAAAGGTGCGGGAAGGGTCGAAGCTTTCTTT,CASSKGAGRVEAFF
TRBV9,NA,19,NA,TRBJ2-3,TGTGCCAGCAGCGTAGATTGGAGTCGGGCAGGGGATGGGTCAGATACGCAGTATTTT,CASSVDWSRAGDGSDTQYF
TRBV5-5,TRBD1,13,NA,TRBJ1-2,TGTGCCAGCAGCCAGCGGACAGGGAAAGGCTACACCTTC,CASSQRTGKGYTF
TRBV6-5,TRBD1,14,NA,TRBJ2-1,TGTGCCAGCAGTTACTCGACAGGGACATTCAGCCTCTTCTTC,CASSYSTGTFSLFF
TRBV4-1,TRBD2,16,NA,TRBJ2-1,TGCGCCAGCAGCCAAGTGTCACTAGCGGGAAAGGTATGGCAGTTCTTC,CASSQVSLAGKVWQFF
TRBV5-4,NA,13,NA,TRBJ1-2,TGTGCCAGCAGTCCTGACAGTAACTATGGCTACACCTTC,CASSPDSNYGYTF
TRBV18,NA,15,NA,TRBJ1-2,TGTGCCAGCTCACCTCGAGACAGGAACAACTATGGCTACACCTTC,CASSPRDRNNYGYTF
TRBV18,NA,13,NA,TRBJ1-2,TGTGCCAGCTCACCATCCAGGGACTATGGCTACACCTTC,CASSPSRDYGYTF
TRBV19,TRBD2,15,few,TRBJ2-1,TGTGCCACGGCTCAGCGGGAGAGCTCCTACAATGAGCAGTTCTTC,CATAQRESSYNEQFF
TRBV30,TRBD2,15,once,TRBJ2-1,TGTGCCTGGAGTTTAGCGGGGGGTGGTTACAATGAGCAGTTCTTC,CAWSLAGGGYNEQFF
TRBV5-1,NA,14,NA,TRBJ1-2,TGCGCCAGCAGCTCAAATCCCGACAGCTATGGCTACACCTTC,CASSSNPDSYGYTF
TRBV29-1,TRBD1,14,NA,TRBJ1-2,TGCAGCGTAGACGGGACAGGGGGAGACTATGGCTACACCTTC,CSVDGTGGDYGYTF
TRBV25-1,NA,13,NA,TRBJ1-5,TGTGCCAGCAGTCCAGCGGGCAATCAGCCCCAGCATTTT,CASSPAGNQPQHF
TRBV28,NA,13,NA,TRBJ1-5,TGTGCCAGCAGCCTCTGGAGCCATCAGCCCCAGCATTTT,CASSLWSHQPQHF
TRBV9,TRBD2,16,NA,TRBJ2-3,TGTGCCAGCAGCGTAGCACTAGCGGGTAGCACAGATACGCAGTATTTT,CASSVALAGSTDTQYF
TRBV18,TRBD2,15,NA,TRBJ2-1,TGTGCCAGCTCATCACTAGCGGCAACCTACAATGAGCAGTTCTTC,CASSSLAATYNEQFF
TRBV7-2,NA,13,NA,TRBJ1-6,TGTGCCACCCAGCAGGGATCTAGTTCACCCCTCCACTTT,CATQQGSSSPLHF
TRBV9,TRBD2,16,NA,TRBJ2-1,TGTGCCAGCAGCCCCTTAGCGGGAGGAGTCCCAAATGAGCAGTTCTTC,CASSPLAGGVPNEQFF
TRBV7-2,NA,17,NA,TRBJ2-2,TGTGCCAGCAGCCGTAGACAAACCTCTATTAACACCGGGGAGCTGTTTTTT,CASSRRQTSINTGELFF
TRBV25-1,TRBD2,14,NA,TRBJ2-1,TGTGCCAGCAGTGAGGGAGGGAATTACAATGAGCAGTTCTTC,CASSEGGNYNEQFF
TRBV13,NA,14,NA,TRBJ1-2,TGTGCCAGCAGCTTGATCAGGGGTGGCTATGGCTACACCTTC,CASSLIRGGYGYTF
TRBV25-1,NA,14,NA,TRBJ2-7,TGTGCCAGCCGGGGTGGGGGGAGCGGGACAGAGCAGTACTTC,CASRGGGSGTEQYF
TRBV18,TRBD1,14,NA,TRBJ1-1,TGTGCCAGCTCACCGACAGGGGCGAACACTGAAGCTTTCTTT,CASSPTGANTEAFF
TRBV6-5,TRBD2,16,NA,TRBJ2-7,TGTGCCAGCAGTTACTCACTAGCGGGAGAATGGTACGAGCAGTACTTC,CASSYSLAGEWYEQYF
TRBV27,NA,14,once,TRBJ2-1,TGTGCCAGCAGTTTATTGGGAGGACACAATGAGCAGTTCTTC,CASSLLGGHNEQFF
TRBV5-6,TRBD2,17,NA,TRBJ2-2,TGTGCCAGCAGCACTCGACCTAGCGGAACGAACACCGGGGAGCTGTTTTTT,CASSTRPSGTNTGELFF